One and the same sample provided the 2 T cell receptor beta chains below, sequenced in a study of graft-versus-host responses after intestinal transplantation. These receptors have no identified antigens. Repertoires were generated with immunoSEQ multiplex PCR, while TCRdb's copy carries only in-frame clones and drops some. The sample lists tens of thousands of clones; roughly 90% were seen once. The source was unstimulated CD4+ T cells sorted from spleen or lymph node cells, collected before transplant. The receptor set was obtained from a human donor who was the organ donor for an intestinal transplant.

In its sample, this clone was seen a few times. At the DNA level, this CDR3 is encoded by other sequences in the same sample as well. The rearrangement links TRBV12-5 to TRBJ2-3, with 12 bases that match TRBD2. Trimming cost V 1 base and J 0 bases; bases outside gene matches: 5. The length of the CDR3 is 18 residues. The germline V gene has CDR1 LGHNT and CDR2 FRNRAP. The CDR3 reads CASGLGLAGGPSTDTQYF. The DNA of the CDR3 is TGTGCTAGTGGTTTGGGGCTAGCGGGAGGGCCAAGCACAGATACGCAGTATTTT.

The rearrangement joins TRBV10-3 to TRBJ1-4, with TRBD1 matching 8 bases. Trimming at V came to 4 bases and at J to 8 bases, leaving 9 bases not matched to a gene. The CDR3 covers 15 residues. Germline V CDR1 and CDR2: ENHRY, SYGVKD. Here the CDR3 reads CAISGESTGDEKLFF. CDR3 bases: TGTGCCATCAGTGGTGAATCGACAGGGGACGAAAAACTGTTTTTT.